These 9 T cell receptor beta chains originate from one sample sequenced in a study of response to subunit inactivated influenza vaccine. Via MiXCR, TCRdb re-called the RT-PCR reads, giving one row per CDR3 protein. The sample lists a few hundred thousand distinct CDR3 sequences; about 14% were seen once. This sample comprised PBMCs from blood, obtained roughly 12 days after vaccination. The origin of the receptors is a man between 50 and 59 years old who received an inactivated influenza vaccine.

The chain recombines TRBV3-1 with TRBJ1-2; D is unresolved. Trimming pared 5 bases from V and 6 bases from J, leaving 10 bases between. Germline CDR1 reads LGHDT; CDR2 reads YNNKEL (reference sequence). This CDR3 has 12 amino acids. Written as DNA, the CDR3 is TGTGCCAGCAGCTATAGGGAGCATGGCTACACCTTC. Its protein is CASSYREHGYTF.

CDR3 loop: CASSHLAGGPDTQYF. The DNA of the CDR3 is TGCGCCAGCAGCCATTTAGCGGGGGGGCCAGATACGCAGTATTTT. The chain employs TRBV4-1 and TRBJ2-3; 11 bases align to TRBD2. CDR1 and CDR2 from the germline V gene are MGHRA and YSYEKL. This CDR3 is 15 amino acids long. Unmatched junction bases numbered 3, after V lost 3 bases and J lost 4 bases.

DNA for the CDR3: TGTGCCAGCAGCGACGGTACCTACGAGCAGTACTTC. Encoded protein: CASSDGTYEQYF. The rearrangement joins TRBV25-1 to TRBJ2-7; D is unresolved. This CDR3 spans 12 amino acids. CDR1 and CDR2 from the germline V gene are MGHDK and SYGVNS. V was cut by 6 bases and J by 2 bases, with 8 bases left in between.

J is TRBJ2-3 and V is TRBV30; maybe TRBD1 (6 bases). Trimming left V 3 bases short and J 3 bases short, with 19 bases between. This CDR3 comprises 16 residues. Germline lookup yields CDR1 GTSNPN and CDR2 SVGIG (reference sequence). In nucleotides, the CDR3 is TGTGCCTGGAGCCTTCGGACAGACCTTACGACAGATACGCAGTATTTT. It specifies CAWSLRTDLTTDTQYF.

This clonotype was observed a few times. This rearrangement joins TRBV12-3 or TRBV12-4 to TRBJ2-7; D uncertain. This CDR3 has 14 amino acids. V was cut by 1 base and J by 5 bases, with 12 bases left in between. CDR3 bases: TGTGCCAGCAGTTTAGTTGGCAGATTCCACGAGCAGTACTTC. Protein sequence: CASSLVGRFHEQYF.

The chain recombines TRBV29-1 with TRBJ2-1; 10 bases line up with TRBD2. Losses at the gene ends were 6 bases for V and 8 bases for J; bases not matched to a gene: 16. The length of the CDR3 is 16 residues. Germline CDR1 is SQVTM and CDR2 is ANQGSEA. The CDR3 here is CSVPGLAPGIIDEQFF. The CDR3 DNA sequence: TGCAGCGTCCCGGGACTAGCGCCCGGTATTATCGATGAGCAGTTCTTC.

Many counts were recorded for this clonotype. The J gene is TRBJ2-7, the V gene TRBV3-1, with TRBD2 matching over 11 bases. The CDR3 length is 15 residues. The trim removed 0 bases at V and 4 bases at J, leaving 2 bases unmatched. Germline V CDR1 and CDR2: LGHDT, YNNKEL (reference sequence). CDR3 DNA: TGTGCCAGCAGCCAAGATACTAGCGGGAGTTACGAGCAGTACTTC. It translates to CASSQDTSGSYEQYF.

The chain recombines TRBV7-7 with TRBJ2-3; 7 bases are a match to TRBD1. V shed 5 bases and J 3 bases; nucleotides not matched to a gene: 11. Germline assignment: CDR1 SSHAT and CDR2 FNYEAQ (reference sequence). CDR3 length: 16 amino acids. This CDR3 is CASSAGYRGPTDTQYF. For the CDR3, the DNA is TGTGCCAGCAGCGCCGGATACAGGGGTCCTACAGATACGCAGTATTTT.

In DNA, the CDR3 is TGCGCCAGCAGTGAGGCCTACGGGACTAGCATCTACGAGCAGTACTTC. It specifies CASSEAYGTSIYEQYF. The rearrangement links TRBV10-1 to TRBJ2-7; TRBD2 matches 9 bases. The germline CDR1 and CDR2 sequences are WNHNN and SYGVQD (reference sequence). Germline trimming cut 2 bases from V and 3 bases from J; bases unmatched to any gene: 8. The CDR3 contains 16 residues.